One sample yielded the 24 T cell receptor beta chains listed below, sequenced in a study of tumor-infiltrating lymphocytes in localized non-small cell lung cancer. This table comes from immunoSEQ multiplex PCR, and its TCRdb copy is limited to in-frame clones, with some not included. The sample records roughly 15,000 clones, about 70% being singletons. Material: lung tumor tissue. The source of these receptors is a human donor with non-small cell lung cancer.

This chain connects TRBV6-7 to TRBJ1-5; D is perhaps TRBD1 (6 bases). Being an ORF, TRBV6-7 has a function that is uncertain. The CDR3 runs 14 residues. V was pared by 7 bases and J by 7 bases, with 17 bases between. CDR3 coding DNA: TGTGCCAGCACAGGTCGGGACACAGAACAGCCCCAGCATTTT. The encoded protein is CASTGRDTEQPQHF.

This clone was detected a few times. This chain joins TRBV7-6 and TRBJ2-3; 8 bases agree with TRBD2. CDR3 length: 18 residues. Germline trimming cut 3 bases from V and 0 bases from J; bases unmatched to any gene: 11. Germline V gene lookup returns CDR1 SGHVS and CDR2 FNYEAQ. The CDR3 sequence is CASSFIPSGGLSTDTQYF. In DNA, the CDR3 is TGTGCCAGCAGCTTTATACCCTCGGGAGGGCTGAGCACAGATACGCAGTATTTT. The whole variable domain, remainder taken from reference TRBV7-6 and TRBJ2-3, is GAGVSQSPRYKVTKRGQDVALRCDPISGHVSLYWYRQALGQGPEFLTYFNYEAQQDKSGLPNDRFSAERPEGSISTLTIQRTEQRDSAMYRCASSFIPSGGLSTDTQYFGPGTRLTVL.

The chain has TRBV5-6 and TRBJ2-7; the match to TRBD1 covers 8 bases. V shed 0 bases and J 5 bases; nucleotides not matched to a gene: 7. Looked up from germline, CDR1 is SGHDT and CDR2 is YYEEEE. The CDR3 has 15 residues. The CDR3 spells CASSLAGGWWNEQYF. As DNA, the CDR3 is TGTGCCAGCAGCTTGGCAGGGGGCTGGTGGAACGAGCAGTACTTC.

CDR3 sequence: CASNRGGQVQETQYF. The CDR3 bases are TGCGCCAGCAACCGGGGGGGACAGGTCCAAGAGACCCAGTACTTC. This sequence joins TRBV5-1 and TRBJ2-5; tentatively, D is TRBD1 or TRBD2 (8 bases each). The germline V and J ends were trimmed by 6 bases and 1 base, with 16 bases remaining between them. From germline, CDR1 is SGHRS and CDR2 YFSETQ. This CDR3 comprises 15 residues. The whole variable domain, remainder taken from reference TRBV5-1 and TRBJ2-5, is KAGVTQTPRYLIKTRGQQVTLSCSPISGHRSVSWYQQTPGQGLQFLFEYFSETQRNKGNFPGRFSGRQFSNSRSEMNVSTLELGDSALYLCASNRGGQVQETQYFGPGTRLLVL.

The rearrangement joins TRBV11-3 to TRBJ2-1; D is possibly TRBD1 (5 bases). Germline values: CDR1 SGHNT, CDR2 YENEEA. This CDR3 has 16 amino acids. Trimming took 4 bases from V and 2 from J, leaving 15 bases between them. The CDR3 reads CASSSPQGRTYNEQFF. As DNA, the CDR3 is TGTGCCAGCAGCTCCCCCCAGGGAAGAACCTACAATGAGCAGTTCTTC. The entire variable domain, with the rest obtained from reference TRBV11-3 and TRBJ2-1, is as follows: EAGVVQSPRYKIIEKKQPVAFWCNPISGHNTLYWYLQNLGQGPELLIRYENEEAVDDSQLPKDRFSAERLKGVDSTLKIQPAELGDSAVYLCASSSPQGRTYNEQFFGPGTRLTVL.

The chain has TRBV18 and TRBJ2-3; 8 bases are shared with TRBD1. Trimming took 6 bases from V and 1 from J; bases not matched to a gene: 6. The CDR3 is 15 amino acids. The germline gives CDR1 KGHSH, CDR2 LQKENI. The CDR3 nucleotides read TGTGCCAGCTCCCCAACGACAGGGGGCACAGATACGCAGTATTTT. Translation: CASSPTTGGTDTQYF.

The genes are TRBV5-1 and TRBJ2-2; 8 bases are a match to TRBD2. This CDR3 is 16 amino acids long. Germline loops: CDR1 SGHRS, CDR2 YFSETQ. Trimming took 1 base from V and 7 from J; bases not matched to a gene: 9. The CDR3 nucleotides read TGCGCCAGCAGCTTGCGGTCGGGGGGGCAAGACGGGGAGCTGTTTTTT. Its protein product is CASSLRSGGQDGELFF. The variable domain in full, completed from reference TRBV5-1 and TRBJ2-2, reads KAGVTQTPRYLIKTRGQQVTLSCSPISGHRSVSWYQQTPGQGLQFLFEYFSETQRNKGNFPGRFSGRQFSNSRSEMNVSTLELGDSALYLCASSLRSGGQDGELFFGEGSRLTVL.

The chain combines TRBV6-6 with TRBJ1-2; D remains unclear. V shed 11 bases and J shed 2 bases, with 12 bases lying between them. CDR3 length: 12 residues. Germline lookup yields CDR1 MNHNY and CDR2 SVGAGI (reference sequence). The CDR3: CASLAGNYGYTF. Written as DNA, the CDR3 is TGTGCCTCCTTAGCCGGGAACTATGGCTACACCTTC.

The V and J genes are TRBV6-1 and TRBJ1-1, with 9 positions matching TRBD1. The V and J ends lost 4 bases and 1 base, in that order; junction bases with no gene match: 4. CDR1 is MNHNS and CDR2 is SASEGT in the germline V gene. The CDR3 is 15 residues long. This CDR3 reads CASSVLTGGNTEAFF. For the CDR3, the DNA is TGTGCCAGCAGTGTGCTGACAGGGGGGAACACTGAAGCTTTCTTT.

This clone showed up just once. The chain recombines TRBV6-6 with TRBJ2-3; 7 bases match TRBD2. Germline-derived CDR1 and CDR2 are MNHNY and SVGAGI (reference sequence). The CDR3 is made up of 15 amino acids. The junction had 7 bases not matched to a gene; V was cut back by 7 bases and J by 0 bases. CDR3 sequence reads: CASTPGEGSTDTQYF. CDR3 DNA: TGTGCCAGCACCCCCGGGGAGGGGAGCACAGATACGCAGTATTTT.

The CDR3 loop is CASSQQDRVSGNTIYF. CDR3 bases: TGCGCCAGCAGCCAGCAAGACAGGGTCTCTGGAAACACCATATATTTT. The genes are TRBV4-1 and TRBJ1-3; 7 bases fit TRBD1. V was clipped by 3 bases and J by 0 bases; unmatched bases: 5. This CDR3 has 16 residues. Per the germline V gene, CDR1 is MGHRA and CDR2 is YSYEKL.

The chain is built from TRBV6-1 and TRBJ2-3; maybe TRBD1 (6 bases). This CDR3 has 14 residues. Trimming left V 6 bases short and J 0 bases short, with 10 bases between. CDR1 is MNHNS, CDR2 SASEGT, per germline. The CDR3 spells CASRSTGSTDTQYF. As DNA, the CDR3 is TGTGCCAGCAGATCTACAGGGAGCACAGATACGCAGTATTTT.

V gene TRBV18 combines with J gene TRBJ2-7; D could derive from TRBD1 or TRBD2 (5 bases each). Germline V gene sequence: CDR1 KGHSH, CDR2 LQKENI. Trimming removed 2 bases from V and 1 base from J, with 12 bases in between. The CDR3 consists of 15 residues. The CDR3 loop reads CASSPGTGGSYEQYF. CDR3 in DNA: TGTGCCAGCTCACCAGGGACGGGCGGGTCCTACGAGCAGTACTTC.

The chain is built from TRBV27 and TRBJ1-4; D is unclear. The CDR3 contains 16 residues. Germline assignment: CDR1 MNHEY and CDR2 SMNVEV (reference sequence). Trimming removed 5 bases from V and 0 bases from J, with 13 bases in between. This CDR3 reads CASSLLRGATNEKLFF. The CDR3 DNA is TGTGCCAGCAGTCTCTTGCGGGGAGCAACTAATGAAAAACTGTTTTTT. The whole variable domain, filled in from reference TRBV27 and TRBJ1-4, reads EAQVTQNPRYLITVTGKKLTVTCSQNMNHEYMSWYRQDPGLGLRQIYYSMNVEVTDKGDVPEGYKVSRKEKRNFPLILESPSPNQTSLYFCASSLLRGATNEKLFFGSGTQLSVL.

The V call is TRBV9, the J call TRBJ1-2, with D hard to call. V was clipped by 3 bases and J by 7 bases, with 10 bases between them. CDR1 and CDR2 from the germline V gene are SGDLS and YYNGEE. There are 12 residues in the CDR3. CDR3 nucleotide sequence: TGTGCCAGCAGCGGTCAGGCGGGTGGCTACACCTTC. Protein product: CASSGQAGGYTF. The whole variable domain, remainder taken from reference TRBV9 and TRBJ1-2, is DSGVTQTPKHLITATGQRVTLRCSPRSGDLSVYWYQQSLDQGLQFLIQYYNGEERAKGNILERFSAQQFPDLHSELNLSSLELGDSALYFCASSGQAGGYTFGSGTRLTVV.

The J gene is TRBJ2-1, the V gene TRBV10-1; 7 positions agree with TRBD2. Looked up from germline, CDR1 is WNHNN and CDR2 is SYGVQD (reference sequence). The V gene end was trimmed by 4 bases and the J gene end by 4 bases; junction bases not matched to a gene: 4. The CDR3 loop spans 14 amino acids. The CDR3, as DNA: TGCGCCAGCAGTGCTCGCGGGGGTTACAATGAGCAGTTCTTC. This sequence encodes CASSARGGYNEQFF.

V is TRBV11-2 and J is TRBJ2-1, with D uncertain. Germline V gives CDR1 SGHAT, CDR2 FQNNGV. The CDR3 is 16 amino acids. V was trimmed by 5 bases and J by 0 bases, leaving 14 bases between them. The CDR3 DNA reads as TGTGCCAGCAGCAGCCTCTACGCCAGCTCCTACAATGAGCAGTTCTTC. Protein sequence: CASSSLYASSYNEQFF.

The CDR3 DNA sequence: TGTGCCAGCAGCCCAGGACAGGGATTCTACGAGCAGTACTTC. Translating gives CASSPGQGFYEQYF. The chain links TRBV14 to TRBJ2-7; 8 bases fit TRBD1. Trimming took 4 bases from V and 3 from J; bases not matched to a gene: 5. The CDR3 extends over 14 amino acids. Germline V CDR1 and CDR2: SGHDN, FVKESK.

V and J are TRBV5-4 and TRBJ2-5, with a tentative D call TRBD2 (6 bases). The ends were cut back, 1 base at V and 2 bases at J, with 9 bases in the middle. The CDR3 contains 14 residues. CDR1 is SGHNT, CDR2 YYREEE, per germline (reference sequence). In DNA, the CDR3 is TGTGCCAGCAGCTTGTCTAGCGTACAAGAGACCCAGTACTTC. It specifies CASSLSSVQETQYF.

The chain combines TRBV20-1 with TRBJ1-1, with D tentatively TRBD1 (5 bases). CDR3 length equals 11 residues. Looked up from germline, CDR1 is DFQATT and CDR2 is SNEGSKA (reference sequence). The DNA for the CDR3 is TGCAGCGCGGCGGGGCCCACTGAAGCTTTCTTT. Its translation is CSAAGPTEAFF.

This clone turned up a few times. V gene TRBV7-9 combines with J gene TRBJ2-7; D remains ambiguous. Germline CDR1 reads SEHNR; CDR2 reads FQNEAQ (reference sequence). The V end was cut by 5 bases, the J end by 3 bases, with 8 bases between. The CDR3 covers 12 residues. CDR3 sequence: CASSPAGYEQYF. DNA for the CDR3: TGTGCCAGCAGCCCCGCCGGCTACGAGCAGTACTTC.

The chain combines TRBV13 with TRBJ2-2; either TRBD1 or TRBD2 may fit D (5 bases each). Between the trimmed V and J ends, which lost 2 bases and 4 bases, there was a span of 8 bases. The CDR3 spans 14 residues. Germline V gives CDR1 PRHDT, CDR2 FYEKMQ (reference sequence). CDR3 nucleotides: TGTGCCAGCAGCTTATGGGACCCCACCGGGGAGCTGTTTTTT. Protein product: CASSLWDPTGELFF.

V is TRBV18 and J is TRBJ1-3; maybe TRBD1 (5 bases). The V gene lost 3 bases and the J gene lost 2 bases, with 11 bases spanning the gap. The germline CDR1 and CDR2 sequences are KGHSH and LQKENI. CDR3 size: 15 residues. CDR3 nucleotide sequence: TGTGCCAGCTCACCGGGGCCGGGGGCTGGAAACACCATATATTTT. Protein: CASSPGPGAGNTIYF.

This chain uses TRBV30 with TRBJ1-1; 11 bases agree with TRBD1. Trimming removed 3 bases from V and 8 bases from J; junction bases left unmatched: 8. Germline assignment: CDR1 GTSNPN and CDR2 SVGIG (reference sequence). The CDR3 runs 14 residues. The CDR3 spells CAWRFRTGGGEAFF. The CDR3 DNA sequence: TGTGCCTGGAGGTTTAGGACAGGGGGCGGGGAAGCTTTCTTT.